These T cell receptor beta chains were read from a single sample in a study of Graves' ophthalmopathy and Graves' hyperthyroidism. TCRdb recomputed calls from the multiplex PCR reads with MiXCR, one row per CDR3 protein. Among hundreds of thousands of distinct CDR3 sequences listed, roughly 20% were seen once. The sequencing sample was made of peripheral blood. The receptors derive from a woman between 18 and 30 years old with stable Graves' hyperthyroidism. The CDR3 runs from the conserved cysteine through the conserved F or W. D genes are given only for firm matches. Size values are once, few and many counts, or a class for expanded clones, and some rows have none.

j_call,v_call,d_call,clone_size,cdr3_aa,cdr3_nt
TRBJ2-7,TRBV3-1,-,many,CASSQDLWRRQIYEQYF,TGTGCCAGCAGCCAAGATCTTTGGAGGCGACAAATCTACGAGCAGTACTTC
TRBJ2-7,TRBV6-2/TRBV6-3,TRBD1,-,CASSVRTGQTYEQYF,TGTGCCAGCAGTGTGAGGACAGGACAAACCTACGAGCAGTACTTC
TRBJ1-1,TRBV7-2,-,many,CASSSIAGGFTEAFF,TGTGCCAGCAGCTCCATCGCGGGGGGCTTTACTGAAGCTTTCTTT
TRBJ2-5,TRBV10-3,TRBD2,-,CATQPTSVQETQYF,TGTGCCACCCAACCTACTAGCGTCCAAGAGACCCAGTACTTC
TRBJ2-2,TRBV6-4,-,many,CASSTTGDGHTGELFF,TGTGCCAGCAGTACCACGGGAGACGGACACACCGGGGAGCTGTTTTTT
TRBJ1-1,TRBV19,-,-,CASSTTANTEAFF,TGTGCCAGTAGTACCACAGCGAACACTGAAGCTTTCTTT
TRBJ2-5,TRBV29-1,-,-,CSVEDVPGETQYF,TGCAGCGTTGAAGATGTTCCGGGAGAGACCCAGTACTTC
TRBJ1-1,TRBV12-3/TRBV12-4,TRBD1,-,CASSPRTGSTEAFF,TGTGCCAGCAGTCCCCGGACAGGTTCCACTGAAGCTTTCTTT
TRBJ1-2,TRBV4-2,-,many,CASSQGSAAYGYTF,TGTGCCAGCAGCCAAGGATCAGCCGCTTATGGCTACACCTTC
TRBJ2-7,TRBV6-2/TRBV6-3,-,-,CASSYSRREERYEQYF,TGTGCCAGCAGTTACTCGAGGAGGGAAGAGAGGTACGAGCAGTACTTC
TRBJ1-2,TRBV28,TRBD1,-,CASRQDRGWIYGYTF,TGTGCCAGCAGGCAAGACAGGGGATGGATCTATGGCTACACCTTC
TRBJ1-6,TRBV12-3/TRBV12-4,TRBD1,many,CASREDRAGNSPLHF,TGTGCCAGCAGGGAGGACAGGGCAGGGAATTCACCCCTCCACTTT
TRBJ2-7,TRBV6-5,TRBD1,many,CASSYSWGQYEQYF,TGTGCCAGCAGTTACTCATGGGGACAGTACGAGCAGTACTTC
TRBJ2-7,TRBV30,-,once,CAWSPRHIYEQYF,TGTGCCTGGAGTCCCCGCCATATTTACGAGCAGTACTTC
TRBJ1-5,TRBV19,-,many,CASSWGAYSNQPQHF,TGTGCCAGTAGTTGGGGAGCTTATAGCAATCAGCCCCAGCATTTT
TRBJ2-7,TRBV6-2/TRBV6-3,-,many,CASSYSNAGSSEQYF,TGTGCCAGCAGTTACTCGAATGCCGGTTCGAGCGAGCAGTACTTC
TRBJ2-7,TRBV20-1,TRBD2,many,CSAPPSGRPPYEQYF,TGCAGTGCGCCACCTAGCGGGAGACCCCCCTACGAGCAGTACTTC
TRBJ1-1,TRBV6-2/TRBV6-3,-,-,CASSYSPGAPNTEAFF,TGTGCCAGCAGTTACTCTCCGGGGGCACCTAACACTGAAGCTTTCTTT
TRBJ2-7,TRBV2,-,-,CASSVRGGRIEQYF,TGTGCCAGCAGTGTAAGGGGTGGAAGGATCGAGCAGTACTTC
TRBJ2-7,TRBV30,TRBD1,few,CAWNPSGQGAYEQYF,TGTGCCTGGAATCCCAGCGGACAGGGGGCTTACGAGCAGTACTTC
TRBJ2-5,TRBV6-2/TRBV6-3,-,many,CTSKFRDQETQYF,TGTACCAGCAAATTTCGGGACCAAGAGACCCAGTACTTC
TRBJ2-7,TRBV6-1,TRBD2,many,CASTRLAGEGEQYF,TGTGCCAGCACCCGACTAGCGGGTGAGGGAGAGCAGTACTTC
TRBJ2-7,TRBV10-3,-,many,CAISVRGDRKQYF,TGTGCCATCAGTGTGAGAGGGGATCGGAAGCAGTACTTC
TRBJ2-7,TRBV6-5,-,many,CASSYLGRTYEQYF,TGTGCCAGCAGTTACCTCGGCCGAACCTACGAGCAGTACTTC
TRBJ1-5,TRBV6-1,TRBD1,-,CASTQGQGTVQPQHF,TGTGCCAGCACTCAGGGACAGGGAACGGTGCAGCCCCAGCATTTT
TRBJ2-7,TRBV9,TRBD1,many,CASSPRGTGQPYEQYF,TGTGCCAGCAGCCCTCGAGGGACGGGACAGCCCTACGAGCAGTACTTC
TRBJ1-5,TRBV6-1,TRBD1,once,CASSGTGYYQPQHF,TGTGCCAGCAGTGGGACAGGGTATTACCAGCCCCAGCATTTT
TRBJ1-1,TRBV6-5,TRBD1,many,CASRGTGNTEAFF,TGTGCCAGCAGGGGGACAGGGAACACTGAAGCTTTCTTT
TRBJ2-4,TRBV12-3/TRBV12-4,-,few,CASTKAERGTDIKYF,TGTGCCAGCACCAAGGCCGAACGAGGGACGGACATTAAGTACTTC
TRBJ2-7,TRBV6-2/TRBV6-3,TRBD2,-,CASSETSGSVYEQYF,TGTGCCAGCAGCGAAACTAGCGGGAGTGTTTACGAGCAGTACTTC
TRBJ2-7,TRBV4-1,-,-,CASSQVEQGNYEQYF,TGCGCCAGCAGCCAAGTAGAACAGGGAAACTACGAGCAGTACTTC
TRBJ2-2,TRBV29-1,-,-,CSVETLDNTGELFF,TGCAGCGTTGAGACCCTCGATAACACCGGGGAGCTGTTTTTT
TRBJ1-1,TRBV24-1,-,many,CATGRDGTEAFF,TGTGCCACCGGAAGGGATGGCACTGAAGCTTTCTTT
TRBJ1-2,TRBV4-2,-,-,CASSQVLRGGYTF,TGTGCCAGCAGCCAAGTTCTCCGGGGTGGTTACACCTTC
TRBJ2-7,TRBV5-1,-,many,CASSLAGTAGYEQYF,TGCGCCAGCAGCTTGGCCGGGACCGCGGGTTACGAGCAGTACTTC